The present T cell receptor (beta chain) was sequenced within a study of blood T cells in healthy people across ages (dated by TCRdb to between 2014 and 2016). For the study in its entirety: In model experiments, template switching captured about one uniquely barcoded TCR beta cDNA molecule for every two T cells. For two donors (one aged 18 to 29 and one aged 80 or older), the study analyzed two additional independent replicas of 1 million unique cDNA reads from the same blood draw. The study measured age-related changes in TCR beta repertoire diversity using deep sequencing normalized with unique cDNA molecular identifiers. The donors were divided into four age groups: young (average roughly 15 years), middle-aged (approximately 39), aged (approximately 64) and long-lived (about 90). Donors of different ages were randomly distributed across sequencing lanes to avoid experimental bias.

Study-level results and caveats: Because profiling used bulk unsorted PBMCs, naive and antigen-experienced compartments could not be compared conclusively. Observed TCR beta diversity correlated strongly with the percentage of naive T cells measured by flow cytometry. The long-lived group showed more naive CD4+ T cells, fewer expanded clones and increased TCR diversity than the aged group, suggesting age selection. Total diversity estimates from one million sequenced T cells were considered lower bounds and underestimates. Because donor CMV infection status was unknown, age-related changes in expanded clonotypes were potentially confounded. As age increased, observed TCR beta diversity per million T cells dropped in a roughly linear way, and a significant reduction was already evident by age roughly 40.

Systemically healthy Caucasian individuals from Russia, 35 to 50 in total and aged about 6 to 95 years, were included as donors. Ten milliliters of peripheral blood were drawn from each donor into EDTA-treated Vacutainer tubes. Ficoll-Paque density-gradient centrifugation was used to isolate PBMCs, with at least 7 million obtained per sample. Trizol reagent was used to extract total RNA from the PBMCs, yielding at least 6 micrograms per sample. For every donor, flow cytometry on a PBMC aliquot measured the percentage of naive CD45RAhigh/CD27high T cells. For this clonotype: There is no known antigen for this receptor. No clone much larger than this one lies a single base away; base qualities are absent.

CDR1 and CDR2, looked up from the germline V gene, are MNHEY and SVGEGT. Including the terminal cysteine and phenylalanine, the CDR3 comprises 12 residues. The sequence is cut down to CDR3 DNA, 36 bases in frame from base 1. Trimming at the junction amounts to 5 bases on V and 8 bases on J, and the germline ends lie 12 bases apart. The library was prepared using 5' RACE. The listed sequencing device is Illumina HiSeq 2500. A second about 7 to 11 cycle PCR used a sample-barcoded 5' primer and a J-beta primer mix. A template-switch 5' adaptor carrying 12 random nucleotides introduced a unique molecular identifier onto each TCR beta cDNA molecule. At least 2.5 million CDR3-containing paired-end reads were obtained from each sample. First-strand cDNA synthesis was performed from all RNA using the Mint cDNA synthesis kit, with priming by a TRBC-specific oligonucleotide. All cDNA was treated with uracil-DNA glycosylase and then went through a first 18-cycle PCR with the universal primers M1SS and BC2_uni_R. The authors' pipeline ran thus. Normalization of each sample was performed by random selection of 1 million high-quality reads, each carrying a distinct molecular identifier. Instead of being binned into consensus sequences, reads that shared molecular identifiers were thrown out. MiTCR, run with a Q25 quality threshold and the strictest error-elimination algorithm, handled CDR3 identification, clonotype clustering and error correction. A nonparametric unseen species model using Euler transformation provided a lower-bound estimate of total TCR beta diversity. Using fastp trimming at Q25 and MiXCR clonotype assembly, TCRdb reanalyzed the public sequencing data and kept in-frame beta chains. Each entry merges the rows of one CDR3 protein and shows their most common DNA and genes. V and J calls and clone size were set by TCRdb, not the authors. The sample yields 870,000 or so distinct CDR3 sequences; 29% were counted once. Around 16% of the sample belongs to the ten largest clones.

The rearrangement combines TRBV6-2 or TRBV6-3 with TRBJ1-2; the D segment could be TRBD1, given 5 matching bases. The sequence came from a woman aged 80 or older in good health. What was sequenced was blood. The DNA sequence reads TGTGCCAGCAGTCAAAATAGGGGCGGCTACACCTTC. Its translation reads: CASSQNRGGYTF.